This passage covers 20 T cell receptor beta chains from one sample sequenced in a study of shared clonotypes between healthy human individuals. Clones were sequenced by immunoSEQ multiplex PCR, and TCRdb holds only the in-frame ones, with some missing. Among around 500,000 clones listed, 81% were seen once. The sample taken for sequencing was PBMCs. These receptor sequences come from a woman between 40 and 50 years old in good health. Some clones in this sample may be carry-over from other donors' samples.

A word on this clone: A far larger clone is one base from this, pointing to a likely read error. CDR3 amino acids: CASNPSGKVYEQYF. The CDR3 bases are TGTGCCAGCAACCCCAGCGGGAAAGTCTACGAGCAGTACTTC. The chain couples TRBV27 to TRBJ2-7; TRBD2 matches at 7 bases. CDR3 size: 14 residues. V was pared by 7 bases and J by 3 bases, with 9 bases of the junction left unmatched. Per the germline V gene, CDR1 is MNHEY and CDR2 is SMNVEV (reference sequence).

The chain carries TRBV7-3 and TRBJ2-7; D uncertain. Germline V gives CDR1 SGHTA, CDR2 FQGTGA. Trimming removed 2 bases at V and 2 bases at J, with 7 bases between. CDR3 size: 13 residues. The DNA for the CDR3 is TGTGCCAGCAGCTTATACGGCCCCTACGAGCAGTACTTC. It codes for CASSLYGPYEQYF.

This clone was counted only a few times. A far larger clone is only one base removed, so a read error is likely. This chain uses TRBV30 with TRBJ2-2; 7 bases line up with TRBD1. This CDR3 is 14 amino acids long. From germline, CDR1 is GTSNPN and CDR2 SVGIG (reference sequence). CDR3: CTWSAQGVTGELFF. CDR3 bases: TGTACCTGGAGTGCTCAGGGGGTGACCGGGGAGCTGTTTTTT.

The chain employs TRBV11-2 and TRBJ1-2; D uncertain. Germline CDR1 and CDR2: SGHAT and FQNNGV. Trimming removed 0 bases from V and 2 bases from J, with 10 bases in between. The CDR3 extends over 15 amino acids. DNA for the CDR3: TGTGCCAGCAGCTTAGACCCCCTAAGGAACTATGGCTACACCTTC. This gives the protein CASSLDPLRNYGYTF. Looking up the rest from reference TRBV11-2 and TRBJ1-2 gives the full variable domain: EAGVAQSPRYKIIEKRQSVAFWCNPISGHATLYWYQQILGQGPKLLIQFQNNGVVDDSQLPKDRFSAERLKGVDSTLKIQPAKLEDSAVYLCASSLDPLRNYGYTFGSGTRLTVV.

In DNA form, the CDR3 reads TGTGCCAGCAGGAACACTGAAGCTTTCTTT. Protein: CASRNTEAFF. This chain links TRBV6-1 with TRBJ1-1; no firm D call. Trimming took off 6 bases at V and 1 base at J, with 0 bases between the two ends. The germline gives CDR1 MNHNS, CDR2 SASEGT. This CDR3 has 10 amino acids.

CDR3: CAWSRPSSPYEQYF. CDR3 nucleotides: TGTGCCTGGAGCCGGCCCTCAAGTCCCTACGAGCAGTACTTC. The chain employs TRBV30 and TRBJ2-7; D gene uncertain. In germline, CDR1 is GTSNPN, CDR2 SVGIG (reference sequence). The length of the CDR3 is 14 residues. Trimming left V 3 bases short and J 2 bases short, with 14 bases between. Drawing the rest from reference TRBV30 and TRBJ2-7, the complete variable domain is SQTIHQWPATLVQPVGSPLSLECTVEGTSNPNLYWYRQAAGRGLQLLFYSVGIGQISSEVPQNLSASRPQDRQFILSSKKLLLSDSGFYLCAWSRPSSPYEQYFGPGTRLTVT.

With respect to this clone: One base separates it from a far larger clone, so it is likely a read error. Different DNA sequences within this sample yield the same CDR3. The rearrangement links TRBV2 to TRBJ1-1; D remains unclear. The V end lost 1 base, the J end lost 12 bases, and 6 bases lay between the germline ends. The CDR3 contains 10 residues. Per germline, CDR1 SNHLY and CDR2 FYNNEI. The CDR3 region is CASSEVESFF. The DNA of the CDR3 is TGTGCCAGCAGTGAAGTAGAATCTTTCTTT.

The gene calls are TRBV15 and TRBJ2-2, with D unclear. V lost 0 bases and J lost 2, with 13 bases in between. Germline V gene lookup returns CDR1 LNHNV and CDR2 YYDKDF (reference sequence). The CDR3 runs to 17 residues. In nucleotides, the CDR3 is TGTGCCACCAGCAGAGACAACCAGATCCTAAACACCGGGGAGCTGTTTTTT. Amino acids: CATSRDNQILNTGELFF.

This clone was detected only once. This likely came from a read error, as a far larger clone is one base away. V gene TRBV7-9 combines with J gene TRBJ2-5; weak D call: TRBD2 (6 bases). The CDR3 loop spans 14 amino acids. The germline V gene encodes CDR1 SEHNR and CDR2 FQNEAQ (reference sequence). V was clipped by 3 bases and J by 2 bases, with 10 bases between them. The DNA of the CDR3 is TGTGCCAGCAGCTTTTCTAGCGATCAAGAGACCCAGTACTTC. Translation: CASSFSSDQETQYF. Based on the CDR3 plus reference TRBV7-9 and TRBJ2-5, the full variable domain is DTGVSQNPRHKITKRGQNVTFRCDPISEHNRLYWYRQTLGQGPEFLTYFQNEAQLEKSRLLSDRFSAERPKGSFSTLEIQRTEQGDSAMYLCASSFSSDQETQYFGPGTRLLVL.

In its sample, this clone was seen many times. Other DNA sequences in this specimen translate into the identical CDR3. The chain recombines TRBV28 with TRBJ2-5; D is ambiguous. Germline V gives CDR1 MDHEN, CDR2 SYDVKM. This CDR3 has 18 amino acids. V lost 4 bases and J 3 bases, leaving 24 bases between the germline ends. The CDR3 is CASSSLSSPKGPEETQYF. Written as DNA, the CDR3 is TGTGCCAGCAGTTCCCTCTCCTCCCCCAAGGGTCCTGAAGAGACCCAGTACTTC.

The chain has TRBV21-1 and TRBJ2-5; the DNA was not compared with TRBD2, the D call given in the table. TRBV21-1 is a pseudogene segment. CDR3 size: 17 residues. The CDR3, as DNA: TGTGCCAGCAGCAAAAGTCGACTAGCGGGAGGGGGAGAGACCCAGTACTTC. It encodes CASSKSRLAGGGETQYF.

This clone has a single count. This may be a read error, as it is one base from a much larger clone. This specimen includes other DNA sequences encoding the same CDR3. J is TRBJ1-5 and V is TRBV2; maybe TRBD1 (6 bases). Germline values: CDR1 SNHLY, CDR2 FYNNEI. V lost 6 bases and J 3 bases, leaving 9 bases between the germline ends. The CDR3 is made up of 13 amino acids. The CDR3 DNA follows: TGTGCCAGCAGGGGACAATCCAATCAGCCCCAGCATTTT. Its translation: CASRGQSNQPQHF.

On this clone: This likely came from a read error, as a far larger clone is one base away. The chain uses TRBV11-3 and TRBJ2-5; the D is unclear. Germline assignment: CDR1 SGHNT and CDR2 YENEEA. The length of the CDR3 is 15 residues. Trimming shortened V by 5 bases and J by 1 base, and 14 bases separated the two germline ends. The CDR3 here is CASSRRAGSQETQYF. Here the CDR3 DNA reads TGTGCCAGCAGCCGTCGGGCAGGAAGCCAAGAGACCCAGTACTTC.

J is TRBJ2-6 and V is TRBV4-3; the D call may be TRBD1 or TRBD2 (5 bases each). V shed 0 bases and J shed 2 bases, with 14 bases lying between them. Germline CDR1 and CDR2: LGHNA and YSLEER. This CDR3 comprises 18 residues. CDR3 bases: TGCGCCAGCAGCCAAGATTTGGGGCTCGGGGCTGGGGCCAACGTCCTGACTTTC. Translated: CASSQDLGLGAGANVLTF.

The rearrangement uses TRBV9 and TRBJ2-7; 8 bases line up with TRBD2. Trimming took 3 bases from V and 3 from J; bases not matched to a gene: 8. CDR1 and CDR2 (germline): SGDLS, YYNGEE. The CDR3 contains 15 residues. For the CDR3, the DNA is TGTGCCAGCAGCGCCCAACCGGGAGGGTTCTACGAGCAGTACTTC. Protein product: CASSAQPGGFYEQYF.

This clone appeared once. A far larger clone lies a single base away; this is likely a read error. V usage is TRBV28 and J usage is TRBJ1-5; D is perhaps TRBD1 (6 bases). The CDR3 is made up of 15 amino acids. Trimming removed 8 bases from V and 3 bases from J, with 17 bases in between. Germline-derived CDR1 and CDR2 are MDHEN and SYDVKM. CDR3 nucleotides: TGTGCCAGCCAGAGGGGGGGTAGGGACAATCAGCCCCAGCATTTT. Protein product: CASQRGGRDNQPQHF.

This clone was observed a handful of times. This may be a read error, as it is one base from a much larger clone. The same CDR3 can be traced to other DNA sequences in this sample. The J gene is TRBJ1-5, the V gene TRBV28, with TRBD1 as a possible D gene (6 bases). In germline, CDR1 is MDHEN, CDR2 SYDVKM. The CDR3 loop spans 14 amino acids. CDR3 in DNA: TGCGCCAGCAGAGTACAGGGAAACAATCAGCCCCAGCATTTT. This codes for CASRVQGNNQPQHF.

The CDR3 loop reads CASSPPGQRHYGYTF. The CDR3 bases are TGTGCCAGCAGCCCCCCTGGACAGAGACACTATGGCTACACCTTC. V and J are TRBV28 and TRBJ1-2; a possible D gene is TRBD1 (6 bases). V gave up 6 bases and J gave up 3 bases, with 17 bases separating them. Germline CDR1 reads MDHEN; CDR2 reads SYDVKM. The CDR3 totals 15 residues.

This clone showed up just once. The V and J genes are TRBV2 and TRBJ2-7; either TRBD1 or TRBD2 may supply D (5 bases each). Germline CDR1 reads SNHLY; CDR2 reads FYNNEI. V lost 6 bases to trimming and J lost 6 bases, with 18 bases between them. The CDR3 totals 14 residues. The CDR3 loop reads CASSPGPVGLEQYF. The DNA for the CDR3 is TGTGCCAGCAGCCCGGGGCCCGTCGGGCTCGAGCAGTACTTC. The full variable domain, in which reference TRBV2 and TRBJ2-7 provide the parts outside the CDR3, is EPEVTQTPSHQVTQMGQEVILRCVPISNHLYFYWYRQILGQKVEFLVSFYNNEISEKSEIFDDQFSVERPDGSNFTLKIRSTKLEDSAMYFCASSPGPVGLEQYFGPGTRLTVT.

This clone showed up just once. The chain employs TRBV5-1 and TRBJ1-1; D gene ambiguous. Germline assignment: CDR1 SGHRS and CDR2 YFSETQ. V was cut by 0 bases and J by 2 bases, with 8 bases left in between. This CDR3 has 14 residues. Written as DNA, the CDR3 is TGCGCCAGCAGCTTGGTTATGGTCAACACTGAAGCTTTCTTT. Encoded protein: CASSLVMVNTEAFF.